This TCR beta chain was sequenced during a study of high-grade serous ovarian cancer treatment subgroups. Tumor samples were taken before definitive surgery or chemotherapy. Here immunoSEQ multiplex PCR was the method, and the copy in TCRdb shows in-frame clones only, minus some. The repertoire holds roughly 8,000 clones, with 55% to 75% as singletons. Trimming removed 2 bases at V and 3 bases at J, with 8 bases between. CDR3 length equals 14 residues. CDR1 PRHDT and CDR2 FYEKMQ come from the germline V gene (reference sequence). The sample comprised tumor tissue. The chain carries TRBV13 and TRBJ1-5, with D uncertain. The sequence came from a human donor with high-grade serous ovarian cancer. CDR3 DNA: TGTGCCAGCAGCTTACGGGGAACCAATCAGCCCCAGCATTTT. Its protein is CASSLRGTNQPQHF.